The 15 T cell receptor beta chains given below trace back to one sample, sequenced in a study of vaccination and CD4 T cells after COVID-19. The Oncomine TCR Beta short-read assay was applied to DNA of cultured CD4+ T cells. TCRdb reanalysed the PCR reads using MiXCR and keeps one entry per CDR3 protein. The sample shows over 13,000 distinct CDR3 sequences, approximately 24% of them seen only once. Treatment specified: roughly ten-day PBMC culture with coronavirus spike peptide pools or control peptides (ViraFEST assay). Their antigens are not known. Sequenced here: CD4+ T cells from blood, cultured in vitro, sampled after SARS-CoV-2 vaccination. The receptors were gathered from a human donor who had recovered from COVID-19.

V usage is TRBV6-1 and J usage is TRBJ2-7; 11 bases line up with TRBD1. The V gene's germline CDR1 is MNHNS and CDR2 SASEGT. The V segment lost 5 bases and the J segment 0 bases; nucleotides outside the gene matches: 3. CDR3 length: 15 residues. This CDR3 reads CASSQGTGGSYEQYF. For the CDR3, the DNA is TGTGCCAGCAGTCAGGGGACAGGGGGCTCCTACGAGCAGTACTTC.

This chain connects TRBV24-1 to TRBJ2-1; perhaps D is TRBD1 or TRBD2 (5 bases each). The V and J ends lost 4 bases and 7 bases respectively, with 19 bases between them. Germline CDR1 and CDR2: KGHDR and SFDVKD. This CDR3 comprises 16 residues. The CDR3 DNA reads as TGTGCCACCAGTGACCCATTCCGGGACCCCAGTAATGAGCAGTTCTTC. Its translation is CATSDPFRDPSNEQFF.

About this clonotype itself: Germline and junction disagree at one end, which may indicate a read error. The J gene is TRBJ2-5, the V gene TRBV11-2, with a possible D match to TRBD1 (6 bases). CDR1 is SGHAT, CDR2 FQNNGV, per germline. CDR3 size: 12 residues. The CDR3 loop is CVSSLGGETQYF. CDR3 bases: TGTGTCAGCAGCTTAGGGGGAGAGACCCAGTACTTC.

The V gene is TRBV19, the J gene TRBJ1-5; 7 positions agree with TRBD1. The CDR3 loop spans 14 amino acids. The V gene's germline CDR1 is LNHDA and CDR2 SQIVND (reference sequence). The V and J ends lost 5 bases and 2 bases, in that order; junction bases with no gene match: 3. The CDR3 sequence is CASSPGTGNQPQHF. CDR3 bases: TGTGCCAGTAGTCCCGGGACAGGCAATCAGCCCCAGCATTTT.

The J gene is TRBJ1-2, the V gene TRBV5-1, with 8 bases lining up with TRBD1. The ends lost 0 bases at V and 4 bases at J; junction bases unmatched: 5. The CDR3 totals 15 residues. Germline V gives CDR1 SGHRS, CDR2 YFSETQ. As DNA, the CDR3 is TGCGCCAGCAGCTTGGAACGGACAGGGATCTATGGCTACACCTTC. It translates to CASSLERTGIYGYTF.

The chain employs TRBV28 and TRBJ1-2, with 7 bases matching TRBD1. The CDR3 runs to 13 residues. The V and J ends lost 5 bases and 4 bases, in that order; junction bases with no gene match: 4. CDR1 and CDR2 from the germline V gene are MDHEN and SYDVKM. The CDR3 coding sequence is TGTGCCAGCAGTCGACAGGGTCCCTATGGCTACACCTTC. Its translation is CASSRQGPYGYTF.

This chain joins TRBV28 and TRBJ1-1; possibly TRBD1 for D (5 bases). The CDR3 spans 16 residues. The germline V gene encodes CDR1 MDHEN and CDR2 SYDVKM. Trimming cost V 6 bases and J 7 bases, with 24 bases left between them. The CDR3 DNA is TGTGCCAGCAGCCAACCCCTGGGACCGACTGGACGTGAAGCTTTCTTT. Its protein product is CASSQPLGPTGREAFF.

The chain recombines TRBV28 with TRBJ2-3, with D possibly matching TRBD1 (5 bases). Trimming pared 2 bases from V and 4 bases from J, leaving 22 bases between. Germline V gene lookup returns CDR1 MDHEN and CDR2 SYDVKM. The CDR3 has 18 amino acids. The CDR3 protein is CASSLRDWTTLGADTQYF. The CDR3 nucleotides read TGTGCCAGCAGTTTAAGGGATTGGACAACACTCGGCGCAGATACGCAGTATTTT.

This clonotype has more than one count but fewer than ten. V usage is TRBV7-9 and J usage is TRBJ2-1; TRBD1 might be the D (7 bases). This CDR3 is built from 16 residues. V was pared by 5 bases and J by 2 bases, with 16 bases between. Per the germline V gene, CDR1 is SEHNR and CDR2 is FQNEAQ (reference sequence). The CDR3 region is CASSPRGQGAYNEQFF. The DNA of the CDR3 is TGTGCCAGCAGCCCCCGGGGGCAGGGGGCCTACAATGAGCAGTTCTTC.

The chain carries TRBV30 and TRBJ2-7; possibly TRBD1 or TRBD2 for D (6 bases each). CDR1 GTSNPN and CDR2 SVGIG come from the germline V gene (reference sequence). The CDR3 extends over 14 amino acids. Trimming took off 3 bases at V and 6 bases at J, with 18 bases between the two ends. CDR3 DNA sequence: TGTGCCTGGAGAGGAGGGCGAGGGGGATCCGAGCAGTACTTC. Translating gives CAWRGGRGGSEQYF.

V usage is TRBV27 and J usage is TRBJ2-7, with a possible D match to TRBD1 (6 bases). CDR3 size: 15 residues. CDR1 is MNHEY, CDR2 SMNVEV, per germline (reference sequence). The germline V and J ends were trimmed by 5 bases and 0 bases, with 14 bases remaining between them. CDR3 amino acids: CASSINRDTSYEQYF. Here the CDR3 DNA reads TGTGCCAGCAGTATAAACCGGGACACCTCCTACGAGCAGTACTTC.

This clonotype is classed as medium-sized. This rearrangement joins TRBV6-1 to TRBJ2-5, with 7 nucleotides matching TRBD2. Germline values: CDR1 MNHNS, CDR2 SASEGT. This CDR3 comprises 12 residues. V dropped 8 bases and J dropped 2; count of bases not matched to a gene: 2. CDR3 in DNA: TGTGCCAGCCAGCGGGGACAAGAGACCCAGTACTTC. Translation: CASQRGQETQYF.

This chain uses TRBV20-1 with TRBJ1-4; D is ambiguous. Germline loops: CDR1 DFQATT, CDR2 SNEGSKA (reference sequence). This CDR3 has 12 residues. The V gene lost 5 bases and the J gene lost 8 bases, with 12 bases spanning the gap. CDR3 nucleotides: TGCAGTGCTTCGTACCGTCAGGAAAAACTGTTTTTT. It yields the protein CSASYRQEKLFF.

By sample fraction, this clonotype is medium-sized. The CDR3 DNA reads TGTGCCTGGAGTGCCTGGACAAGCTATAGCAATCAGCCCCAGCATTTT. This codes for CAWSAWTSYSNQPQHF. The V call is TRBV30, the J call TRBJ1-5, with D possibly matching TRBD1 (5 bases). Per germline, CDR1 GTSNPN and CDR2 SVGIG (reference sequence). The CDR3 contains 16 residues. V lost 1 base and J 0 bases, leaving 13 bases between the germline ends.

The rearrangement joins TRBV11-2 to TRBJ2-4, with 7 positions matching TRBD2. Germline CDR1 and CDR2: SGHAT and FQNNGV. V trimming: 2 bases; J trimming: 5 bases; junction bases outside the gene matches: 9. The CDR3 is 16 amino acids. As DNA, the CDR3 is TGTGCCAGCAGCTTACAAGGCGGGAGAGGCGAAAACATTCAGTACTTC. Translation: CASSLQGGRGENIQYF. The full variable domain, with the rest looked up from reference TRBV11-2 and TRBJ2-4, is EAGVAQSPRYKIIEKRQSVAFWCNPISGHATLYWYQQILGQGPKLLIQFQNNGVVDDSQLPKDRFSAERLKGVDSTLKIQPAKLEDSAVYLCASSLQGGRGENIQYFGAGTRLSVL.